This T cell receptor (beta chain) originates from a study of shared clonotypes between healthy human individuals (dated by TCRdb to between 2020 and 2021). For the study in its entirety: The cohort included three men and a couple of women between 18 and 49 years of age. For each donor, three plates each were used for CD4 naive and CD4 memory, two plates were used for CD8 naive, and one plate was used for CD8 memory. The study deeply sequenced blood TCR repertoires of about 5 healthy adults to estimate repertoire size and the extent of clonotype sharing between individuals. To increase sequencing depth and limit assay-specific biases, TCR repertoire library preparation and sequencing were carried out by different laboratories using diverse techniques. Leukapheresis yielded between about 0.94 and 8.9 billion PBMCs per donor. The research as a whole found: Because the study included a small number of donors, the genetic and exposure-history diversity represented was limited. Incomplete sequencing was indicated by rarefaction of sorted-subset datasets, despite the large sequencing depth. Sampling was restricted to blood, and TCR repertoires in tissue are likely to differ from TCR repertoires in blood. Compared with non-shared clonotypes, clonotypes shared by all four sorted-subset donors had higher generation probabilities. About 5% of naive CD4, 3.5% of naive CD8, 2.3% of memory CD4, and around 0.42% of memory CD8 clonotypes were shared across several donors. Naive subsets generally had larger estimated clonotype richness than memory subsets did. Pairwise subsampling indicated that sequencing depth was expected to affect the degree of clonotype sharing among donors.

TCR CDR3 regions were amplified from genomic DNA by multiplex PCR using the deep immunoSEQ assay. For each cell subset, the extracted genomic DNA was distributed evenly across all wells of several immunoSEQ 96-well plates, and each plate served as one replicate. For sorted subsets, about 200 ng genomic DNA, equal to 25,000 to 35,000 T cell genomes, was loaded into each replicate PCR. The purified libraries were quantified using a Qubit 3.0 fluorometer, sized with a Bioanalyzer 2100, and then quantified again using the KAPA Library Quantification kit. Each immunoSEQ 96-well plate was sequenced on its own single-read 150-cycle Illumina NextSeq 550 flow cell. The paper's processing steps were these. The immunoSEQ output contained only junctional sequences without quality scores, so filtering could not match that applied to full-length reads. Sequences were annotated with PyIR, a Python wrapper for IgBLAST v1.9, and V/J genes and CDR3 were assigned using IMGT germline references. Reads with weak V/J assignments (E-value above 1e-6), missing CDR3, stop codons, out-of-frame junctions, or ambiguous translated residues were removed. V3J clonotypes were defined by identical inferred V gene, J gene, and CDR3 amino acid sequence. Percentage overlap between repertoires was calculated by dividing the number of shared unique clonotypes by the size of the smaller repertoire. Richness of each repertoire was evaluated using RTK rarefaction, the Chao1 estimator, and Recon v2.1 estimates of unobserved clonotypes. Generation probabilities for all TCRbeta clonotypes obtained by the gDNA method from a handful of donors were computed using OLGA. Sourced from immuneACCESS, this table was stored by TCRdb with only in-frame sequences that have V and J called. A share of the clones is absent; for the studies checked, an unresolved V gene accounts for under half, and the remainder has no known explanation. V, J and clone size derive from that table, while D and trimming were established from the DNA sequence. This sample lists more than 1.2 million clones; around 98.5% were detected once. Jointly, the top ten make up 0.36% of the sample.

The donors were healthy, HIV-negative adults who had no recently reported acute infections or vaccinations. Every donor was a Caucasian adult residing in Nashville, Tennessee, USA. Magnetic negative selection was used to enrich CD4+ T cells, after which naive cells were positively selected on CD45RA and the negative fraction became the memory subset. Blood was obtained by leukapheresis, after which PBMCs were separated by Ficoll-Histopaque density gradient centrifugation and cryopreserved in liquid nitrogen vapor phase. Analytical flow cytometry was used to check the purity and quantity of every magnetically sorted T cell population. From each sorted fraction, genomic DNA was isolated and quantified by UV absorbance on a Nanodrop 2000c. Note on this clone: Its cognate antigen has yet to be identified. No much larger clonotype is one base removed from it; base qualities were not supplied.

The V and J ends are trimmed by 8 bases and 2 bases, leaving 9 bases between them. From cysteine to phenylalanine, the CDR3 is 12 amino acids long. Only the CDR3 portion is preserved as DNA: 36 bases, with reading frame beginning at the first base. According to the germline V gene, CDR1 reads MNHEY and CDR2 reads SVGAGI. The sequence was obtained from a man aged 30 to 39 in good health. Input material: naive CD4+ T cells sorted from blood. The meaning of the sample's cell subset or site label: CD45RA+ positively selected. This sequence uses TRBV6-5 and TRBJ1-2; the D segment could be TRBD1, given 5 matching bases. CDR3 sequence: CASFTGNYGYTF. The DNA sequence is given as TGTGCCAGCTTCACAGGCAACTATGGCTACACCTTC.